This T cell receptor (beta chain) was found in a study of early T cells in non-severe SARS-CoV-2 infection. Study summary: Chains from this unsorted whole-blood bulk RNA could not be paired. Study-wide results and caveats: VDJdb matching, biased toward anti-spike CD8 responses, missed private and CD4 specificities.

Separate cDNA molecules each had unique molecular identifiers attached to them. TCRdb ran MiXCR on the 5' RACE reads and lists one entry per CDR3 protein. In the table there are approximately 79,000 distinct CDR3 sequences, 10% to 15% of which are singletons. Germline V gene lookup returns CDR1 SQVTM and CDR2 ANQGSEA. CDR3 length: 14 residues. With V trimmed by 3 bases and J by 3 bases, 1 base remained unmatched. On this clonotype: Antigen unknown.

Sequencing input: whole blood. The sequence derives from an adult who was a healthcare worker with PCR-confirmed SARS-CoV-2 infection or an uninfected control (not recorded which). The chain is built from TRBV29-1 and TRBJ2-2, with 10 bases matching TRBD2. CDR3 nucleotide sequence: TGCAGCGTTGATCTAGCGGGAGACACCGGGGAGCTGTTTTTT. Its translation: CSVDLAGDTGELFF.